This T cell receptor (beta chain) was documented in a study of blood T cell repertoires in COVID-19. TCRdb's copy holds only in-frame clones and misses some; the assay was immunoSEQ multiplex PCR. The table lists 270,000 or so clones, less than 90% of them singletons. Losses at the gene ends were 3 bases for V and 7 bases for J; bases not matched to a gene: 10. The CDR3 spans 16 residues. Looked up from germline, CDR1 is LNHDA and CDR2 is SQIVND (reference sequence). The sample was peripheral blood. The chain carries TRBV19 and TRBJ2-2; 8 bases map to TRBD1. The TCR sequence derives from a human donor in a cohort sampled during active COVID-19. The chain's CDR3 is CASSINRGFRGGELFF. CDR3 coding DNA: TGTGCCAGTAGTATTAACAGGGGGTTTCGAGGCGGGGAGCTGTTTTTT.